One sample yielded the 17 T cell receptor beta chains listed below, sequenced in a study of blood T cell repertoires in COVID-19. The data were produced by immunoSEQ multiplex PCR, yet TCRdb's version contains in-frame clones alone and is incomplete. The sample contains about 310,000 clones, around 86% of which appear only once. Sequencing was carried out using peripheral blood. The receptors come from a man aged 50 to 59 with active or convalescent COVID-19.

This clone was recorded once. CDR3 sequence (DNA): TGTGCCAGCAGCCTCTCCGTTATGAACACTGAAGCTTTCTTT. This encodes CASSLSVMNTEAFF. This sequence joins TRBV11-2 and TRBJ1-1; unclear D gene. The CDR3 runs 14 residues. Deletions cut 5 bases from V and 0 bases from J, with 10 bases between. The germline V gene encodes CDR1 SGHAT and CDR2 FQNNGV.

The chain employs TRBV10-3 and TRBJ2-3; 14 bases are a match to TRBD2. The CDR3 has 15 residues. Unmatched junction bases numbered 3, after V lost 6 bases and J lost 4 bases. CDR1 is ENHRY, CDR2 SYGVKD, per germline. CDR3 nucleotide sequence: TGTGCCATCAGAGGGACTAGCGGGGGCGCAGATACGCAGTATTTT. Its translation: CAIRGTSGGADTQYF.

This rearrangement joins TRBV5-4 to TRBJ1-2; D ambiguous. CDR3 length equals 15 residues. V was clipped by 0 bases and J by 7 bases, with 16 bases between them. Germline CDR1 is SGHNT and CDR2 is YYREEE (reference sequence). The CDR3 here is CASSLERRLAAGYTF. CDR3 in DNA: TGTGCCAGCAGCTTGGAACGTAGGCTTGCGGCTGGCTACACCTTC.

The chain employs TRBV5-1 and TRBJ2-3; 7 bases match TRBD1. CDR1 and CDR2 from the germline V gene are SGHRS and YFSETQ. Trimming at V came to 0 bases and at J to 3 bases, leaving 7 bases not matched to a gene. The CDR3 totals 16 residues. The CDR3 DNA reads TGCGCCAGCAGCTTGGCCCGCCAGGGGGAGACAGATACGCAGTATTTT. Translation gives CASSLARQGETDTQYF. The variable domain in full, completed from reference TRBV5-1 and TRBJ2-3, reads KAGVTQTPRYLIKTRGQQVTLSCSPISGHRSVSWYQQTPGQGLQFLFEYFSETQRNKGNFPGRFSGRQFSNSRSEMNVSTLELGDSALYLCASSLARQGETDTQYFGPGTRLTVL.

The chain is built from TRBV4-3 and TRBJ2-6; maybe TRBD1 (6 bases). The CDR3 runs 16 residues. Germline V gene data show CDR1 as LGHNA and CDR2 as YSLEER. Trimming removed 4 bases at V and 1 base at J, with 11 bases between. The chain's CDR3 is CASSLLTGSGANVLTF. The CDR3, as DNA: TGCGCCAGCAGCCTACTTACAGGGTCTGGGGCCAACGTCCTGACTTTC.

The V and J genes are TRBV7-2 and TRBJ1-4; 8 nucleotides match TRBD1. Germline lookup yields CDR1 SGHTA and CDR2 FQGNSA. Unmatched junction bases numbered 2, after V lost 2 bases and J lost 3 bases. The CDR3 extends over 15 amino acids. CDR3 sequence reads: CASSLSGGSNEKLFF. CDR3 nucleotides: TGTGCCAGCAGCTTATCAGGGGGCTCTAATGAAAAACTGTTTTTT. Filled out from reference TRBV7-2 and TRBJ1-4, the complete variable domain reads GAGVSQSPSNKVTEKGKDVELRCDPISGHTALYWYRQSLGQGLEFLIYFQGNSAPDKSGLPSDRFSAERTGGSVSTLTIQRTQQEDSAVYLCASSLSGGSNEKLFFGSGTQLSVL.

The chain links TRBV5-5 to TRBJ1-2; tentative D call: TRBD1 (6 bases). The CDR3 has 14 amino acids. CDR1 and CDR2 (germline): SGHKS, YYEKEE (reference sequence). Between the trimmed V and J ends, which lost 4 bases and 3 bases, there was a span of 13 bases. CDR3 amino acids: CASSPAGADYGYTF. The CDR3 nucleotides are TGTGCCAGCAGCCCGGCAGGGGCGGACTATGGCTACACCTTC.

J is TRBJ2-7 and V is TRBV2, with a weak D call TRBD2 (6 bases). CDR1 is SNHLY, CDR2 FYNNEI, per germline. With 6 bases removed from V and 0 bases from J, the gap between germline ends came to 6 bases. This CDR3 is built from 12 residues. The CDR3 reads CASRGGSYEQYF. In DNA, the CDR3 is TGTGCCAGCAGGGGGGGCTCCTACGAGCAGTACTTC.

The chain joins TRBV15 to TRBJ2-7; maybe TRBD1 (6 bases). The CDR3 is 17 residues long. Trimming removed 0 bases at V and 4 bases at J, with 19 bases between. Germline loops: CDR1 LNHNV, CDR2 YYDKDF (reference sequence). CDR3 region: CATSRDLPDSAGYEQYF. The CDR3 DNA reads TGTGCCACCAGCAGAGATCTCCCGGACAGCGCCGGGTACGAGCAGTACTTC.

The sample holds one count of this clone. J is TRBJ1-2 and V is TRBV12-5; possibly TRBD1 for D (6 bases). Germline values: CDR1 LGHNT, CDR2 FRNRAP. This CDR3 has 13 amino acids. The germline V and J ends were trimmed by 9 bases and 3 bases, with 14 bases remaining between them. The CDR3 sequence: CASSEQGDYGYTF. The CDR3 nucleotides are TGTGCTAGCTCTGAACAGGGCGACTATGGCTACACCTTC.

This clone was counted a single time. This chain links TRBV16 with TRBJ1-1; perhaps TRBD1 as D (5 bases). The V and J ends lost 2 bases and 4 bases respectively, with 20 bases between them. The CDR3 is 17 residues long. Germline CDR1 reads KGHSY; CDR2 reads FQNENV. CDR3: CASSQAGPRLKSTEAFF. CDR3 in DNA: TGTGCCAGCAGCCAAGCGGGACCCCGTCTAAAGAGCACTGAAGCTTTCTTT.

The chain joins TRBV28 to TRBJ2-4; 9 bases are a match to TRBD1. Losses at the gene ends were 5 bases for V and 10 bases for J; bases not matched to a gene: 9. The CDR3 extends over 14 amino acids. Germline CDR1 and CDR2: MDHEN and SYDVKM. The CDR3 region is CASSPEDRGWIQYF. In DNA, the CDR3 is TGTGCCAGCAGTCCAGAGGACAGGGGATGGATTCAGTACTTC.

The V call is TRBV5-8, the J call TRBJ1-5; no firm D call. The CDR3 sequence is 16 residues long. With 0 bases removed from V and 6 bases from J, the gap between germline ends came to 16 bases. The germline V gene has CDR1 SGHTS and CDR2 YDEGEE. The DNA of the CDR3 is TGTGCCAGCAGCTTGGGGGCCCTGGGAGCTGGTCAGCCCCAGCATTTT. Encoded protein: CASSLGALGAGQPQHF.

The J gene is TRBJ1-2, the V gene TRBV10-3; D not certain. The V end lost 3 bases, the J end lost 3 bases, and 11 bases lay between the germline ends. CDR3 length: 14 amino acids. In germline, CDR1 is ENHRY, CDR2 SYGVKD. This CDR3 reads CAISDGYVDYGYTF. The CDR3 DNA reads TGTGCCATCAGTGACGGGTATGTCGACTATGGCTACACCTTC.

The chain has TRBV5-4 and TRBJ2-1, with 9 nucleotides matching TRBD1. The CDR3 is made up of 14 amino acids. V trimming: 3 bases; J trimming: 8 bases; junction bases outside the gene matches: 6. CDR1 is SGHNT and CDR2 is YYREEE in the germline V gene (reference sequence). Here the CDR3 reads CASSSGTGRHEQFF. The CDR3 bases are TGTGCCAGCAGCTCCGGGACAGGGAGACATGAGCAGTTCTTC.

This clone was seen just once. The chain is built from TRBV13 and TRBJ2-7, with D perhaps TRBD2 (6 bases). Trimming removed 5 bases from V and 5 bases from J, with 22 bases in between. The CDR3 loop spans 16 amino acids. Germline V gene data show CDR1 as PRHDT and CDR2 as FYEKMQ (reference sequence). In DNA form, the CDR3 reads TGTGCCAGCAGCCCTGCCGGGACCGCGGGAAAAAACGAGCAGTACTTC. This codes for CASSPAGTAGKNEQYF.

V gene TRBV2 combines with J gene TRBJ1-6; 7 bases match TRBD1. V gave up 0 bases and J gave up 4 bases; unmatched junction bases: 6. Germline V gives CDR1 SNHLY, CDR2 FYNNEI. The CDR3 runs to 17 residues. The CDR3 DNA sequence: TGTGCCAGCAGTGAAGCTGGGGTACAGGGGTATAATTCACCCCTCCACTTT. Protein sequence: CASSEAGVQGYNSPLHF.